This TCR beta chain was found in a study of blood T cell repertoires in COVID-19. About the study: Donors in the United States, Italy and Spain gave samples during acute or convalescent COVID-19. PBMCs, B-cell-depleted T cells, or T cells provided the cDNA or gDNA that made up the material.

The junction had 8 bases not matched to a gene; V was cut back by 5 bases and J by 5 bases. Per germline, CDR1 SGHAT and CDR2 FQNNGV. The CDR3 runs to 14 residues. As processed by the authors: Reference gene primer amplification gave estimated nucleated cell counts. TCRdb keeps only in-frame clones here, not all; method: immunoSEQ multiplex PCR. Clone size and the V and J calls come from that table; the DNA yielded D and trimming. Seen here are 70,000 to 95,000 clones, around 88% observed once, and the top ten hold about 7.6%. This chain joins TRBV11-2 and TRBJ1-2; 7 bases fit TRBD1. The sequence was collected from a woman between 65 and 79 years old with acute or convalescent COVID-19. Sequenced: peripheral blood. In DNA form, the CDR3 reads TGTGCCAGCAGCCCCCCGGGACAGCGGTATGGCTACACCTTC. Its translation: CASSPPGQRYGYTF.